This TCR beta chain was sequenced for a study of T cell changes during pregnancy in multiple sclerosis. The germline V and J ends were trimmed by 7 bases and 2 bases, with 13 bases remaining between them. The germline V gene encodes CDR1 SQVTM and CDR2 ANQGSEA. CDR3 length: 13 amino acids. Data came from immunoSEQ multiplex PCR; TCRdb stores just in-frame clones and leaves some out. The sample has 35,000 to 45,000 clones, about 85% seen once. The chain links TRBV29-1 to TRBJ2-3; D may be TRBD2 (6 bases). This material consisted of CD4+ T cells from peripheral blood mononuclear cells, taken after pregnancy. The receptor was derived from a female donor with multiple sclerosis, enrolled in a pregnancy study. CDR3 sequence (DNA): TGCAGCGCCTGGGGGACTGTCACAGATACGCAGTATTTT. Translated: CSAWGTVTDTQYF.